Shown below are 4 T cell receptor beta chains from a single sample sequenced in a study of blood T cell repertoires in COVID-19. Sequencing was performed with immunoSEQ multiplex PCR; in TCRdb, only in-frame clones are kept and a portion is missing. The table lists a few hundred thousand clones, about 89% of them singletons. The sample consisted of PBMCs or T cells enriched from blood (not recorded which). These receptors were collected from a woman aged 40 to 50 who had recovered from COVID-19.

This chain joins TRBV7-2 and TRBJ1-1, with TRBD1 as a possible D gene (5 bases). Trimming pared 0 bases from V and 3 bases from J, leaving 11 bases between. CDR1 SGHTA and CDR2 FQGNSA come from the germline V gene. The length of the CDR3 is 15 residues. For the CDR3, the DNA is TGTGCCAGCAGCTTAGCCCCAGGGCGTGACACTGAAGCTTTCTTT. Protein: CASSLAPGRDTEAFF.

The chain joins TRBV3-1 (or the pseudogene TRBV3-2) to TRBJ1-1; D perhaps matches TRBD1 (5 bases). The germline gives CDR1 LGHDT, CDR2 YNNKEL (reference sequence). V shed 1 base and J shed 5 bases, with 17 bases lying between them. CDR3 size: 16 residues. CDR3 residues: CASSQVLGLEMTEAFF. CDR3 sequence (DNA): TGTGCCAGCAGCCAAGTGTTGGGGCTAGAAATGACTGAAGCTTTCTTT.

The rearrangement joins TRBV3-1 (or the pseudogene TRBV3-2) to TRBJ1-1; D unclear. The CDR3 is made up of 13 amino acids. CDR1 is LGHDT and CDR2 is YNNKEL in the germline V gene (reference sequence). V lost 5 bases to trimming and J lost 4 bases, with 11 bases between them. CDR3 residues: CASSFYSGTEAFF. In DNA, the CDR3 is TGTGCCAGCAGCTTCTACTCCGGCACTGAAGCTTTCTTT.

J is TRBJ1-6 and V is TRBV6-2 or TRBV6-3; the match to TRBD1 covers 11 bases. V gave up 6 bases and J gave up 6 bases; unmatched junction bases: 4. Germline loops: CDR1 MNHEY, CDR2 SVGEGT. The CDR3 has 15 amino acids. DNA for the CDR3: TGTGCCAGCAGCCCCGGGACAGGGGGTAATTCACCCCTCCACTTT. This translates into CASSPGTGGNSPLHF.